These 18 T cell receptor beta chains were all obtained from the same sample, sequenced in a study of cytomegalovirus exposure and HLA in healthy donors. Sequenced by immunoSEQ multiplex PCR; TCRdb stores in-frame clones only, minus some. The sample records hundreds of thousands of clones, around 78% being singletons. Material for sequencing was PBMCs. These receptors were taken from a woman between 18 and 29 years old in good health and CMV-seronegative.

This chain connects TRBV30 to TRBJ2-3; the match to TRBD1 covers 8 bases. Germline trimming cut 8 bases from V and 0 bases from J; bases unmatched to any gene: 7. The CDR3 spans 14 residues. From germline, CDR1 is GTSNPN and CDR2 SVGIG (reference sequence). In DNA, the CDR3 is TGTGCCGGGGCGACAGGGGTAAGCACAGATACGCAGTATTTT. Its protein is CAGATGVSTDTQYF.

This chain joins TRBV18 and TRBJ1-1; tentatively, D is TRBD1 (5 bases). The CDR3 totals 13 residues. Germline V CDR1 and CDR2: KGHSH, LQKENI. Trimming stripped 3 bases from V and 6 bases from J, with 11 bases between. CDR3 coding DNA: TGTGCCAGCTCACCTCGGGGCAGCCCTGAAGCTTTCTTT. This codes for CASSPRGSPEAFF.

The chain couples TRBV5-1 to TRBJ1-1; D not resolved. The CDR3 is 13 amino acids. The germline V gene encodes CDR1 SGHRS and CDR2 YFSETQ. Trimming removed 3 bases at V and 8 bases at J, with 14 bases between. CDR3 in amino acids: CASSSPAKREAFF. The CDR3 nucleotides read TGCGCCAGCAGCTCCCCAGCGAAAAGGGAAGCTTTCTTT.

The chain combines TRBV27 with TRBJ2-3, with a tentative D call TRBD2 (5 bases). Germline loops: CDR1 MNHEY, CDR2 SMNVEV (reference sequence). CDR3 length: 16 residues. The V end lost 3 bases, the J end lost 3 bases, and 16 bases lay between the germline ends. The CDR3 loop reads CASSLVRGVGTDTQYF. CDR3 coding DNA: TGTGCCAGCAGTTTGGTTCGGGGAGTGGGGACAGATACGCAGTATTTT.

This rearrangement joins TRBV27 to TRBJ2-2; 9 nucleotides match TRBD2. The CDR3 extends over 15 amino acids. Trimming took 9 bases from V and 3 from J; bases not matched to a gene: 8. Germline V lookup: CDR1 MNHEY, CDR2 SMNVEV (reference sequence). CDR3 region: CASGAGGPDTGELFF. The CDR3 DNA reads TGTGCCAGTGGGGCGGGAGGGCCTGACACCGGGGAGCTGTTTTTT.

The chain joins TRBV6-1 to TRBJ1-1; 7 bases are a match to TRBD1. The CDR3 length is 14 residues. The germline gives CDR1 MNHNS, CDR2 SASEGT. J gave up 1 base and V 3 bases, and 2 bases lay outside the gene matches. CDR3 in amino acids: CASSEGQTNTEAFF. CDR3 coding DNA: TGTGCCAGCAGTGAGGGACAGACGAACACTGAAGCTTTCTTT.

In its sample, this clone was seen once. The chain is built from TRBV28 and TRBJ1-2; 7 positions agree with TRBD1. The junction had 14 bases not matched to a gene; V was cut back by 6 bases and J by 7 bases. The germline gives CDR1 MDHEN, CDR2 SYDVKM. The CDR3 has 15 residues. This CDR3 is CASRTPQGPRSGYTF. In DNA, the CDR3 is TGTGCCAGCAGGACCCCACAGGGGCCCAGGAGTGGCTACACCTTC.

V usage is TRBV11-2 and J usage is TRBJ1-3, with no clear D. Germline V gene data show CDR1 as SGHAT and CDR2 as FQNNGV. The CDR3 is made up of 11 amino acids. V dropped 3 bases and J dropped 7 bases, with 4 bases sitting between them. The CDR3 protein is CASSFTNTIYF. In nucleotides, the CDR3 is TGTGCCAGCAGCTTCACTAACACCATATATTTT.

The chain carries TRBV14 and TRBJ1-2; D possibly corresponds to TRBD1 (5 bases). Germline loops: CDR1 SGHDN, CDR2 FVKESK. V was cut by 4 bases and J by 2 bases, with 8 bases left in between. CDR3 length: 13 residues. The CDR3 spells CASSRGANYGYTF. Here the CDR3 DNA reads TGTGCCAGCAGCCGCGGGGCCAACTATGGCTACACCTTC.

This clone was seen a single time. V is TRBV6-5 and J is TRBJ1-2, with D possibly matching TRBD1 (6 bases). CDR3 length: 13 residues. V was trimmed by 7 bases and J by 7 bases, leaving 16 bases between them. The germline CDR1 and CDR2 sequences are MNHEY and SVGAGI. The CDR3 coding sequence is TGTGCCAGCAACAGGGACTATCGTAGTGGCTACACCTTC. This sequence encodes CASNRDYRSGYTF.

The CDR3 is CASLMTGEKLFF. The DNA of the CDR3 is TGTGCCAGCCTTATGACGGGTGAAAAACTGTTTTTT. V and J are TRBV2 and TRBJ1-4; the D is unclear. The CDR3 spans 12 residues. Germline lookup yields CDR1 SNHLY and CDR2 FYNNEI. Trimming shortened V by 8 bases and J by 7 bases, and 11 bases separated the two germline ends.

This clone was seen just once. J is TRBJ1-1 and V is TRBV5-4, with 8 bases matching TRBD1. V lost 2 bases and J lost 4; bases outside the gene matches: 4. This CDR3 is 14 amino acids long. Germline V gives CDR1 SGHNT, CDR2 YYREEE (reference sequence). The CDR3 sequence is CASSFTTGVTEAFF. The CDR3 DNA reads as TGTGCCAGCAGCTTCACGACAGGGGTCACTGAAGCTTTCTTT. The entire variable domain, with the rest obtained from reference TRBV5-4 and TRBJ1-1, is as follows: ETGVTQSPTHLIKTRGQQVTLRCSSQSGHNTVSWYQQALGQGPQFIFQYYREEENGRGNFPPRFSGLQFPNYSSELNVNALELDDSALYLCASSFTTGVTEAFFGQGTRLTVV.

The chain joins TRBV5-1 to TRBJ1-5, with 7 bases identical to TRBD1. Germline CDR1 SGHRS, CDR2 YFSETQ. CDR3 length: 15 residues. J gave up 7 bases and V 1 base, and 8 bases lay outside the gene matches. The CDR3 sequence is CASSLTGEIGQPQHF. For the CDR3, the DNA is TGCGCCAGCAGCTTGACAGGGGAGATTGGACAGCCCCAGCATTTT.

The chain is built from TRBV29-1 and TRBJ1-5; a weak D match, TRBD1 (5 bases). The V end lost 4 bases, the J end lost 7 bases, and 14 bases lay between the germline ends. The CDR3 is 13 residues long. In germline, CDR1 is SQVTM, CDR2 ANQGSEA. In nucleotides, the CDR3 is TGCAGCGTTGCGCAGGGTTTTGAGCAGCCCCAGCATTTT. As protein: CSVAQGFEQPQHF.

V is TRBV14 and J is TRBJ1-4; 8 bases match TRBD1. Germline V gene lookup returns CDR1 SGHDN and CDR2 FVKESK. The CDR3 has 15 residues. Trimming cost V 4 bases and J 8 bases; bases outside gene matches: 9. In nucleotides, the CDR3 is TGTGCCAGCAGCCCGGGTTGGACAGGGAACGAAAAACTGTTTTTT. It yields the protein CASSPGWTGNEKLFF.

V usage is TRBV7-8 and J usage is TRBJ2-7; 7 nucleotides match TRBD1. Trimming took 3 bases from V and 1 from J; bases not matched to a gene: 3. From germline, CDR1 is SGHVS and CDR2 FQNEAQ. CDR3 size: 14 residues. The CDR3: CASSFEGASYEQYF. The DNA of the CDR3 is TGTGCCAGCAGCTTCGAGGGGGCTTCCTACGAGCAGTACTTC.

The chain has TRBV29-1 and TRBJ1-2, with 11 bases lining up with TRBD1. CDR1 is SQVTM and CDR2 is ANQGSEA in the germline V gene. After removal of 5 bases from V and 6 bases from J, the junction contained 5 bases not matched to a gene. CDR3 length equals 13 residues. The CDR3 DNA is TGCAGCGTTCTCGGACAGGGGGCGCATGGCTACACCTTC. Translating it yields CSVLGQGAHGYTF.

The CDR3 protein is CASGKEGANEQFF. The CDR3 DNA is TGTGCCAGCGGGAAGGAGGGGGCCAATGAGCAGTTCTTC. This rearrangement joins TRBV2 to TRBJ2-1; a weak D match, TRBD1 (7 bases). Trimming stripped 8 bases from V and 6 bases from J, with 14 bases between. This CDR3 region has 13 residues. Germline V gives CDR1 SNHLY, CDR2 FYNNEI. Full variable domain (missing parts from reference TRBV2 and TRBJ2-1): EPEVTQTPSHQVTQMGQEVILRCVPISNHLYFYWYRQILGQKVEFLVSFYNNEISEKSEIFDDQFSVERPDGSNFTLKIRSTKLEDSAMYFCASGKEGANEQFFGPGTRLTVL.